This T cell receptor beta chain was recorded in a study of T-cell memory formation after mild COVID-19. General study points: Later expanders leaned CD4+, whereas clones that contracted between day 15 and 85 were balanced CD4/CD8. Pre-infection memory held some responding clones, suggesting pre-existing cross-reactive T cells responded.

Regarding this clonotype: Its antigen remains unknown.

TCRdb redid the calling of the 5' RACE reads with MiXCR, one entry per CDR3 protein. The table shows approximately 300,000 distinct CDR3 sequences, with roughly 19% occurring only once. The sample comprised PBMCs or a T cell subset sorted from them (not recorded which). The receptor was derived from a man younger than 35 who had mild COVID-19 (a few samples of this study predate the infection). Cell type and time point are not known.

CDR3 DNA: TGTGCCAGCAGCCCAACCCCCGACCCAGGGAGATACGGCTACACCTTC. Amino acid sequence: CASSPTPDPGRYGYTF. This chain uses TRBV9 with TRBJ1-2; TRBD1 is a possible D gene (5 bases). CDR3 length: 16 residues. Per germline, CDR1 SGDLS and CDR2 YYNGEE. V lost 4 bases and J lost 8, with 24 bases in between.